This TCR beta chain was found in a study of blood T cell repertoires in COVID-19. Study-level background: There were acute and convalescent COVID-19 samples, and they came from the United States, Italy and Spain. PBMCs, B-cell-depleted T cells, or T cells provided the cDNA or gDNA that made up the material.

This CDR3 region has 15 residues. V was clipped by 0 bases and J by 0 bases, with 5 bases between them. Germline assignment: CDR1 KGHSH and CDR2 LQKENI. Methods used by the authors: Cell counts per sample came from amplifying reference gene primers. Some clones are missing from TCRdb's copy, which holds only in-frame ones; the method was immunoSEQ multiplex PCR. Clonal size and the V and J genes are those of that table, whereas D and trimming came from the DNA. The table shows about 190,000 clones, with 90% occurring only once. The chain has TRBV18 and TRBJ1-4; the D is unclear. This TCR was sampled from a man in his forties or fifties with acute or convalescent COVID-19. Sequencing was performed on peripheral blood. Here the CDR3 reads CASSPPIATNEKLFF. The CDR3 DNA is TGTGCCAGCTCACCACCTATCGCAACTAATGAAAAACTGTTTTTT.